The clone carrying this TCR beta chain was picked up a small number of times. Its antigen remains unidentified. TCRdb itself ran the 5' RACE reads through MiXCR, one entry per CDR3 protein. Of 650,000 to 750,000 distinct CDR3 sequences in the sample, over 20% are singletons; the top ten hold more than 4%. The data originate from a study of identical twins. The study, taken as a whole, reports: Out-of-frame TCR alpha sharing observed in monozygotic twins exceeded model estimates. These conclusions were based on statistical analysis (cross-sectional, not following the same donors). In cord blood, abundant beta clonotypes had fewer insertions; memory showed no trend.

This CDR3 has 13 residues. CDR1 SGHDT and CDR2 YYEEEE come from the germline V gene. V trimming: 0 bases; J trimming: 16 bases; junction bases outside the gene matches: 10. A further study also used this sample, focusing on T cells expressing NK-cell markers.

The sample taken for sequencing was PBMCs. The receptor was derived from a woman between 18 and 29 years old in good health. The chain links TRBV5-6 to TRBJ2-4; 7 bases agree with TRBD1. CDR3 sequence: CASSLGGTGQSYF. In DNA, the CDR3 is TGTGCCAGCAGCTTGGGAGGAACGGGACAGTCCTACTTC.